Listed here are 11 T cell receptor beta chains from one sample, sequenced in a study of T cell responses to AZD1222 COVID-19 vaccine. The repertoire was sequenced with immunoSEQ multiplex PCR; TCRdb's copy has only in-frame clones and lacks some. The top ten hold over 8% of the sample, which has roughly 100,000 clones, 88% seen once. Sample: peripheral blood, taken on day 0 of AZD1222 vaccination. These receptors were obtained from an adult in good health.

The chain couples TRBV9 to TRBJ2-2, with a possible D match to TRBD1 (5 bases). The germline V and J ends were trimmed by 1 base and 4 bases, with 8 bases remaining between them. The germline gives CDR1 SGDLS, CDR2 YYNGEE. This CDR3 comprises 14 residues. CDR3 protein: CASSVLQGTGELFF. The CDR3 nucleotides are TGTGCCAGCAGCGTACTCCAGGGCACCGGGGAGCTGTTTTTT.

The chain has TRBV5-1 and TRBJ2-1; tentative D call: TRBD2 (5 bases). CDR1 and CDR2 (germline): SGHRS, YFSETQ. The CDR3 is 18 residues long. V lost 7 bases and J lost 10, with 33 bases in between. For the CDR3, the DNA is TGCGCCAGCGGGCACGGGGTAAATCTGGGCCGACTCACCAGAGAGCAGTTCTTC. It yields the protein CASGHGVNLGRLTREQFF.

This chain joins TRBV6-2 or TRBV6-3 and TRBJ1-1; D remains unclear. With 2 bases removed from V and 10 bases from J, the gap between germline ends came to 14 bases. CDR1 and CDR2 (germline): MNHEY, SVGEGT. The CDR3 spans 13 residues. The CDR3 loop reads CASSYLGVSGAFF. The CDR3 bases are TGTGCCAGCAGTTACCTCGGGGTATCGGGAGCTTTCTTT.

The chain carries TRBV9 and TRBJ2-2, with 10 bases lining up with TRBD2. Germline V gene sequence: CDR1 SGDLS, CDR2 YYNGEE. The CDR3 is made up of 20 amino acids. Trimming removed 4 bases from V and 0 bases from J; junction bases left unmatched: 15. The CDR3 sequence is CASSLTPSGRVTANTGELFF. The CDR3 DNA follows: TGTGCCAGCAGCCTTACCCCGAGCGGGAGGGTAACCGCGAACACCGGGGAGCTGTTTTTT. The full variable domain, with the rest looked up from reference TRBV9 and TRBJ2-2, is DSGVTQTPKHLITATGQRVTLRCSPRSGDLSVYWYQQSLDQGLQFLIQYYNGEERAKGNILERFSAQQFPDLHSELNLSSLELGDSALYFCASSLTPSGRVTANTGELFFGEGSRLTVL.

This chain joins TRBV3-1 (or the pseudogene TRBV3-2) and TRBJ2-3; TRBD2 is a possible D gene (6 bases). Germline-derived CDR1 and CDR2 are LGHDT and YNNKEL (reference sequence). V shed 5 bases and J shed 3 bases, with 15 bases lying between them. The CDR3 is 15 residues long. The CDR3 DNA follows: TGTGCCAGCAGCAGGTCCGGGACTGGAACAGATACGCAGTATTTT. Translation: CASSRSGTGTDTQYF.

This clone was counted a single time. V and J are TRBV7-2 and TRBJ2-2, with 8 nucleotides matching TRBD1. J gave up 5 bases and V 2 bases, and 1 base lay outside the gene matches. CDR1 and CDR2 (germline): SGHTA, FQGNSA. The CDR3 sequence is 14 residues long. CDR3: CASSLQGATGELFF. DNA for the CDR3: TGTGCCAGCAGCTTACAGGGGGCTACCGGGGAGCTGTTTTTT.

This rearrangement joins TRBV2 to TRBJ1-6; D gene unclear. CDR1 SNHLY and CDR2 FYNNEI come from the germline V gene. The CDR3 totals 14 residues. Deletions cut 6 bases from V and 9 bases from J, with 15 bases between. The CDR3 DNA is TGTGCCAGCAGCGACACCACGCAGGTTTCACCCCTCCACTTT. Translating it yields CASSDTTQVSPLHF.

The chain recombines TRBV29-1 with TRBJ2-7; D is possibly TRBD1 (5 bases). Germline V CDR1 and CDR2: SQVTM, ANQGSEA. The CDR3 sequence is 12 residues long. Trimming took off 7 bases at V and 6 bases at J, with 16 bases between the two ends. The CDR3 bases are TGCAGCGCTACCCTCAGGGAATTCGAGCAGTACTTC. It specifies CSATLREFEQYF.

The rearrangement links TRBV5-1 to TRBJ2-1; 8 bases map to TRBD2. V shed 4 bases, J shed 6 bases, and the junction held 9 bases outside the gene matches. In germline, CDR1 is SGHRS, CDR2 YFSETQ. The CDR3 consists of 15 residues. The CDR3 DNA sequence: TGCGCCAGCAGCCCGGTGGGAGGGACTAGCAATGAGCAGTTCTTC. Residues: CASSPVGGTSNEQFF.

This chain connects TRBV28 to TRBJ2-1; 10 bases are shared with TRBD2. From germline, CDR1 is MDHEN and CDR2 SYDVKM. V lost 7 bases to trimming and J lost 8 bases; unmatched junction nucleotides: 11. The CDR3 totals 15 residues. In nucleotides, the CDR3 is TGTGCCAGCACCCCCGCTAGCGGGAGCGGGTATGAGCAGTTCTTC. Amino acid sequence: CASTPASGSGYEQFF.

The rearrangement joins TRBV18 to TRBJ1-5; tentatively, D is TRBD1 (5 bases). In germline, CDR1 is KGHSH, CDR2 LQKENI. Between the trimmed V and J ends, which lost 3 bases and 7 bases, there was a span of 16 bases. CDR3 size: 15 residues. The CDR3 DNA follows: TGTGCCAGCTCACCCGAAGTGGGGGGAGTCCAGCCCCAGCATTTT. Protein sequence: CASSPEVGGVQPQHF.